The text below deals with one TCR beta chain. Its antigen remains unidentified. Germline-derived CDR1 and CDR2 are SEHNR and FQNEAQ (reference sequence). V gave up 3 bases and J gave up 5 bases; unmatched junction bases: 1. The CDR3 has 13 residues. These data come from a study of CD8+ T cells in alopecia areata. Study-level points and caveats: Scalp clonality, together with expanded CD8+ clones among the top 100, fell significantly with tofacitinib.

Reverse transcribed after extraction, RNA yielded cDNA as the sequencing template. Generated by immunoSEQ multiplex PCR, the TCRdb table keeps only in-frame clones and is missing some. Counted here are under 200,000 clones, approximately 62% occurring once; the ten biggest clones make up approximately 14%. Specified treatment: oral pan-JAK inhibitor, 5-10 mg twice daily. Alopecia areata patients gave lesional scalp punch biopsies and peripheral blood samples. The chain uses TRBV7-9 and TRBJ1-5, with 7 bases that match TRBD1. The TCR originated in a human donor with alopecia areata. Sample: CD4+ T cells sorted from blood, taken at week 24, from a patient treated with tofacitinib. As DNA, the CDR3 is TGTGCCAGCAGCTTGGGACAGCATCAGCCCCAGCATTTT. This codes for CASSLGQHQPQHF.